This T cell receptor beta chain was recovered during a study of CD8 T cells in Susac syndrome. Sequencing of TCR beta was performed on blood CD8+ T cells and on blood CD4+ T cells. Isolation of CD8+ and CD4+ T cells was performed negatively, whereas enrichment of TEMRA cells was done by FACS. Random hexamers were used to reverse transcribe roughly 0.45 to 1 ug of RNA. TCRdb processed the immunoSEQ multiplex PCR reads anew with MiXCR; each CDR3 protein has one entry. The data show about 240,000 distinct CDR3 sequences, 95% to 97% seen once. This CDR3 is 13 amino acids long. The trim removed 5 bases at V and 3 bases at J, leaving 6 bases unmatched. From germline, CDR1 is GTSNPN and CDR2 SVGIG (reference sequence).

The sequence came from a human donor with Susac syndrome. This rearrangement joins TRBV30 to TRBJ2-7; 8 bases map to TRBD1. The sample was CD4+ T cells from PBMCs. The CDR3 protein is CAWAGTGYYEQYF. The DNA of the CDR3 is TGTGCCTGGGCCGGGACAGGCTACTACGAGCAGTACTTC. Complete variable domain (other parts from reference TRBV30 and TRBJ2-7): SQTIHQWPATLVQPVGSPLSLECTVEGTSNPNLYWYRQAAGRGLQLLFYSVGIGQISSEVPQNLSASRPQDRQFILSSKKLLLSDSGFYLCAWAGTGYYEQYFGPGTRLTVT.